This TCR beta chain appears in the sequencing data of a study of blood T cell repertoires in COVID-19 (dated by TCRdb to 2018 to 2021). Turning to the overall study: Collaborator samples came from the United States, Italy and Spain and covered acute and convalescent phases of COVID-19. The prospective study material was composed of cDNA or gDNA derived from T cells, B-cell-depleted T cells, or PBMCs. Subjects who had been exposed to COVID-19, were actively infected with it, or had recovered from it provided the deeply sampled blood TCRbeta repertoires that made up the dataset. The repertoires were made available in a free public database intended to serve as a resource for research on the immune response to SARS-CoV-2. The samples were drawn from two sources: the first 160 participants of the ongoing ImmuneRACE study, and 1,000 to 1,500 subjects contributed by 6 global collaborators. Nearly every sample came with metadata listing a de-identified subject ID, COVID-19 status, age in years and sex. Where available, HLA class I and class II types were taken from metadata supplied by the sample provider and were not determined by assay-based typing.

What the work shows at the level of the full study, not this receptor alone: The quantity of clinical and demographic metadata differed by source and by participant and was supplied without curation.

Regarding this clone: Its cognate antigen has yet to be identified. The record has no base qualities; no much larger clone is one base away.

The CDR3 holds 14 amino acids from the cysteine to the phenylalanine. This entry keeps only the CDR3 DNA: 42 bases, framed from base 1. V and J lose 0 bases and 10 bases, and a span of 11 bases separates them. Reading the germline V gene gives CDR1 SGHRS and CDR2 YFSETQ. Participants in the prospective study were enrolled through a virtual design, were aged roughly 18 to 100 years, and lived in under 25 United States geographic areas. To assign participants to cohorts, the prospective study relied on clinical history that participants themselves reported in a screening survey and a study questionnaire. Each participant in the prospective study had whole blood, serum and a nasopharyngeal or oropharyngeal swab collected by mobile phlebotomists. Participants in the prospective study had the option to provide additional blood draws and questionnaires over a roughly two-month period. Prospective study blood samples were shipped either frozen or at room temperature before DNA extraction.

TCRbeta CDR3 regions were amplified from genomic DNA by means of the immunoSEQ Assay, a bias-controlled multiplex PCR. In the source study's methods: Within the assay, amplification of reference gene primers was used to estimate how many nucleated cells each sample contained. To quantify the absolute abundance of each unique TCRbeta CDR3 rearrangement, sequence reads were collapsed and filtered. For each sample, productive Simpson clonality was calculated as the square root of Simpson's diversity index over productive rearrangements. Not all clones reach the TCRdb copy of this immuneACCESS table, which keeps in-frame sequences only. Checked studies attribute under half of the gap to unresolved V genes and leave the rest unexplained. That table is the source of V, J and clone size, and D and trimming were worked out from the DNA. The sample records over 200,000 clones, 88% of which are singletons. In total, the top ten clones hold 2% to 2.5% of the sample.

The sequence links TRBV5-1 to TRBJ1-6; TRBD1 is possibly the D segment (5 matching bases). The sequence was collected from a middle-aged woman with acute COVID-19. The specimen sequenced was PBMCs or T cells enriched from blood (not recorded which). The CDR3 protein: CASSLALDKSPLHF. The DNA sequence is given as TGCGCCAGCAGCTTGGCCCTGGACAAATCACCCCTCCACTTT.